Sequencing of this TCR beta chain was carried out in a study of vaccination effects on CD4 cells after COVID-19. Looking at the study overall: All participants had two doses of either the BNT162b2 or mRNA-1273 vaccine. Study-level findings and limits: Clonal contraction was marked in infection- and vaccine-induced clones late after vaccination.

Of note for this clone: The antigen is unknown.

Sequencing in the ViraFEST assay came after antigen-specific CD4+ T cells had been expanded with viral peptide pools, which were used to stimulate PBMC. The authors isolated CD4+ T cells after around 10 days of culture. Nucleocapsid antibodies were negative in the vaccine recipients, who had never had SARS-CoV-2 infection. At days 3 and 7, half of the medium was exchanged for IL-2 medium. Profiled with immunoSEQ multiplex PCR; TCRdb holds only in-frame clones, not every one. The sample includes fewer than 65,000 clones, over 70% of them seen just once. Trimming removed 3 bases from V and 1 base from J; junction bases left unmatched: 14. CDR3 length equals 19 residues. Germline V gives CDR1 MDHEN, CDR2 SYDVKM.

The J gene is TRBJ2-2, the V gene TRBV28, with 7 bases matching TRBD2. This receptor was obtained from a human donor who received a COVID-19 vaccine. The material was CD4+ T cells from PBMCs cultured with HCoV-OC43 spike peptides, obtained before COVID-19 vaccination. As for subset: HCoV-OC43 spike overlapping peptide pool stimulation. The CDR3: CASSFPEVFSGRNTGELFF. In DNA, the CDR3 is TGTGCCAGCAGTTTCCCCGAGGTTTTTAGCGGGCGGAACACCGGGGAGCTGTTTTTT. The whole variable domain, remainder taken from reference TRBV28 and TRBJ2-2, is DVKVTQSSRYLVKRTGEKVFLECVQDMDHENMFWYRQDPGLGLRLIYFSYDVKMKEKGDIPEGYSVSREKKERFSLILESASTNQTSMYLCASSFPEVFSGRNTGELFFGEGSRLTVL.